These 18 T cell receptor beta chains came from one sample sequenced in a study of T-cell memory formation after mild COVID-19. TCRdb processed the 5' RACE reads anew with MiXCR; each CDR3 protein has one entry. This sample carries around 120,000 distinct CDR3 sequences, around a sixth of them seen once, and the ten largest clones take approximately 15%. The sample consisted of PBMCs or a T cell subset sorted from them (not recorded which). These TCRs come from an adult woman who had mild COVID-19 (a few samples of this study predate the infection). Cell type and time point are not known.

This clonotype was detected a few times. V is TRBV29-1 and J is TRBJ2-1; 12 nucleotides agree with TRBD2. The germline V gene has CDR1 SQVTM and CDR2 ANQGSEA. V shed 3 bases, J shed 6 bases, and the junction held 3 bases outside the gene matches. The CDR3 covers 14 residues. The CDR3 DNA sequence: TGCAGCGTTGAGACTAGCGGGAGATTCAATGAGCAGTTCTTC. This codes for CSVETSGRFNEQFF.

This chain uses TRBV7-9 with TRBJ2-5, with D perhaps TRBD1 (6 bases). The germline V and J ends were trimmed by 5 bases and 1 base, with 14 bases remaining between them. CDR1 and CDR2 from the germline V gene are SEHNR and FQNEAQ (reference sequence). This CDR3 contains 15 residues. CDR3 DNA sequence: TGTGCCAGCAGCGGGATACAGGGCTTCCAAGAGACCCAGTACTTC. It codes for CASSGIQGFQETQYF.

The chain recombines TRBV2 with TRBJ2-1; 11 nucleotides agree with TRBD2. V was clipped by 3 bases and J by 2 bases; unmatched bases: 6. CDR3 length equals 17 residues. Germline CDR1 SNHLY, CDR2 FYNNEI. DNA for the CDR3: TGTGCCAGCAGTGACCCGTCGACTAGCGGGGCCTACAATGAGCAGTTCTTC. This sequence encodes CASSDPSTSGAYNEQFF.

This clonotype appeared a few times. V gene TRBV7-2 combines with J gene TRBJ1-6; 7 bases map to TRBD1. The CDR3 length is 17 residues. Germline CDR1 reads SGHTA; CDR2 reads FQGNSA. After removal of 5 bases from V and 5 bases from J, the junction contained 12 bases not matched to a gene. The CDR3 DNA is TGTGCCAGCAGCGCCTTTGACAGGGTTGGGGATAATTCACCCCTCCACTTT. Translating it yields CASSAFDRVGDNSPLHF.

This clonotype was seen ten or more times. The chain uses TRBV4-2 and TRBJ1-6; 7 bases match TRBD1. V trimming: 4 bases; J trimming: 7 bases; junction bases outside the gene matches: 10. The CDR3 is 16 residues long. The germline CDR1 and CDR2 sequences are LGHNA and YNFKEQ. The CDR3 reads CASSRPTTGWNSPLHF. The DNA for the CDR3 is TGTGCCAGCAGCCGTCCTACGACAGGGTGGAATTCACCCCTCCACTTT.

The genes are TRBV29-1 and TRBJ1-2; a weak D match, TRBD1 (5 bases). V lost 4 bases, J lost 5 bases, and 11 bases lay in between. The CDR3 runs to 12 residues. Germline V gives CDR1 SQVTM, CDR2 ANQGSEA. The CDR3 sequence: CSVATGSYGYTF. The DNA for the CDR3 is TGCAGCGTTGCCACAGGTTCTTATGGCTACACCTTC.

V and J are TRBV29-1 and TRBJ2-7; 8 positions match TRBD1. Germline V gene sequence: CDR1 SQVTM, CDR2 ANQGSEA. The CDR3 is made up of 17 amino acids. J was trimmed by 2 bases and V by 2 bases; bases with no gene match: 14. CDR3 amino acids: CSVELKDRDHGAYEQYF. The CDR3 bases are TGCAGCGTTGAATTAAAGGACAGGGACCATGGGGCCTACGAGCAGTACTTC.

The chain is built from TRBV18 and TRBJ2-5, with D possibly being TRBD1 or TRBD2 (5 bases each). Trimming took off 3 bases at V and 4 bases at J, with 18 bases between the two ends. CDR1 KGHSH and CDR2 LQKENI come from the germline V gene. The CDR3 consists of 16 residues. The CDR3: CASSPHRWGSGETQYF. The CDR3 region has the DNA TGTGCCAGCTCACCCCATCGATGGGGGTCCGGAGAGACCCAGTACTTC. Full variable domain (missing parts from reference TRBV18 and TRBJ2-5): NAGVMQNPRHLVRRRGQEARLRCSPMKGHSHVYWYRQLPEEGLKFMVYLQKENIIDESGMPKERFSAEFPKEGPSILRIQQVVRGDSAAYFCASSPHRWGSGETQYFGPGTRLLVL.

The V call is TRBV20-1, the J call TRBJ1-1; 7 bases are a match to TRBD1. Germline assignment: CDR1 DFQATT and CDR2 SNEGSKA (reference sequence). CDR3 length: 13 amino acids. The V segment lost 0 bases and the J segment 5 bases; nucleotides outside the gene matches: 3. Here the CDR3 DNA reads TGCAGTGCTAGAGATGGCAGGGGGACTGAAGCTTTCTTT. Residues: CSARDGRGTEAFF.

In DNA, the CDR3 is TGTGCCAGCAGCCGGGGAGTAGGTGGGACAGATACGCAGTATTTT. It is translated as CASSRGVGGTDTQYF. The rearrangement joins TRBV7-2 to TRBJ2-3; possibly TRBD2 for D (5 bases). Germline CDR1 reads SGHTA; CDR2 reads FQGNSA. The CDR3 is 15 amino acids. The V end was cut by 5 bases, the J end by 3 bases, with 15 bases between.

The CDR3 region has the DNA TGTGCCACCAGTGCCTTGGGTAGAGAGGCAGATACGCAGTATTTT. It yields the protein CATSALGREADTQYF. The J gene is TRBJ2-3, the V gene TRBV24-1; D is undetermined. Germline-derived CDR1 and CDR2 are KGHDR and SFDVKD. Trimming left V 5 bases short and J 4 bases short, with 15 bases between. CDR3 length equals 15 residues.

This clonotype was picked up a small number of times. This chain uses TRBV7-2 with TRBJ2-1; 9 nucleotides align to TRBD2. The trim removed 6 bases at V and 10 bases at J, leaving 13 bases unmatched. The CDR3 totals 15 residues. The V gene's germline CDR1 is SGHTA and CDR2 FQGNSA. The CDR3 sequence is CASSTSGGIIREQFF. CDR3 in DNA: TGTGCCAGCAGTACCAGCGGGGGGATAATTCGCGAGCAGTTCTTC.

In its sample, this clonotype was seen many times. The chain's CDR3 is CSVEDSRDTAYEQYF. The CDR3 DNA sequence: TGCAGCGTTGAAGATTCCCGGGACACCGCCTACGAGCAGTACTTC. J is TRBJ2-7 and V is TRBV29-1, with D perhaps TRBD1 (6 bases). The CDR3 is 15 amino acids. Germline lookup yields CDR1 SQVTM and CDR2 ANQGSEA. V lost 0 bases and J 2 bases, leaving 14 bases between the germline ends.

This chain connects TRBV2 to TRBJ2-1; 9 bases fit TRBD1. Germline CDR1 reads SNHLY; CDR2 reads FYNNEI. The CDR3 spans 12 residues. V trimming: 6 bases; J trimming: 9 bases; junction bases outside the gene matches: 3. The CDR3 sequence: CASRQGAGEQFF. CDR3 in DNA: TGTGCCAGCAGACAGGGGGCAGGTGAGCAGTTCTTC.

The sample holds a few counts of this clonotype. The CDR3 nucleotides are TGCAGTGCCGCAGAGGTGGGGGGCACTCACAATGAGCAGTTCTTC. Translation: CSAAEVGGTHNEQFF. The chain links TRBV20-1 to TRBJ2-1, with D perhaps matching TRBD1 or TRBD2 (6 bases each). V was pared by 6 bases and J by 5 bases, with 20 bases between. In germline, CDR1 is DFQATT, CDR2 SNEGSKA (reference sequence). The CDR3 spans 15 residues.

The V and J genes are TRBV6-6 and TRBJ2-4; 10 positions match TRBD1. Trimming removed 8 bases from V and 8 bases from J; junction bases left unmatched: 0. Germline-derived CDR1 and CDR2 are MNHNY and SVGAGI (reference sequence). CDR3 length: 11 residues. CDR3 DNA sequence: TGTGCCAGCGGACAGGGGGACATTCAGTACTTC. This sequence encodes CASGQGDIQYF.

The chain is built from TRBV6-2 or TRBV6-3 and TRBJ2-3, with D possibly being TRBD1 (6 bases). Trimming removed 5 bases at V and 6 bases at J, with 9 bases between. Germline V lookup: CDR1 MNHEY, CDR2 SVGEGT. The CDR3 runs to 12 residues. Here the CDR3 reads CASSPGQDTQYF. As DNA, the CDR3 is TGTGCCAGCAGTCCCGGACAGGATACGCAGTATTTT.

The chain is built from TRBV4-3 and TRBJ1-5, with D maybe TRBD1 (5 bases). This CDR3 spans 18 amino acids. V lost 0 bases to trimming and J lost 0 bases, with 15 bases between them. CDR1 is LGHNA, CDR2 YSLEER, per germline. CDR3 in DNA: TGCGCCAGCAGCCAAGATTACGGCAGACAGTATAGCAATCAGCCCCAGCATTTT. It is translated as CASSQDYGRQYSNQPQHF.